A selection of T cell receptor beta chains follows, all from one sample in a study of OX40 agonist ivuxolimab in advanced cancers. The protocol was immunoSEQ multiplex PCR, while the TCRdb copy is restricted to in-frame clones and leaves out a portion. The sample includes 65,000 to 95,000 clones, approximately 85% seen only once; the top ten take over 3%. The sample was CD4+ or CD8+ T cells sorted from blood, taken in a trial of the OX40 agonist ivuxolimab. The origin of the receptors is an adult with an advanced solid tumor such as melanoma, head and neck, liver or kidney cancer. Both conserved end residues are part of each CDR3. A D gene is named only where the DNA matches it firmly. Clone size, where shown, is once, few, many, or a class for clones that have expanded.

cdr3_aa: CASSPGDGSYEQYF
cdr3_nt: TGTGCCAGCAGCCCAGGGGACGGGTCCTACGAGCAGTACTTC
j_call: TRBJ2-7
v_call: TRBV11-1
clone_size: few
d_call: NA

cdr3_aa: CASSLSNGGYEQFF
cdr3_nt: TGTGCCAGCAGTTTATCGAATGGCGGGTATGAGCAGTTCTTC
j_call: TRBJ2-1
v_call: TRBV27
clone_size: NA
d_call: NA

cdr3_aa: CASSLAEMGQNYGYTF
cdr3_nt: TGCGCCAGCAGCTTGGCCGAGATGGGACAGAACTATGGCTACACCTTC
j_call: TRBJ1-2
v_call: TRBV5-1
clone_size: NA
d_call: TRBD1

cdr3_aa: CASSDVQRGAQYF
cdr3_nt: TGCGCCAGCAGTGATGTACAGCGAGGGGCCCAGTACTTC
j_call: TRBJ2-5
v_call: TRBV10-1
clone_size: NA
d_call: NA

cdr3_aa: CASTGTSPPYEQYF
cdr3_nt: TGCGCCAGTACCGGGACTAGTCCCCCGTACGAGCAGTACTTC
j_call: TRBJ2-7
v_call: TRBV23-1
clone_size: NA
d_call: TRBD2

cdr3_aa: CASSPLDRVSGETQYF
cdr3_nt: TGTGCCAGCTCACCACTGGACAGGGTTTCAGGGGAGACCCAGTACTTC
j_call: TRBJ2-5
v_call: TRBV18
clone_size: NA
d_call: TRBD1

cdr3_aa: CASAEGTGSYEQYF
cdr3_nt: TGTGCCAGCGCCGAGGGGACAGGGTCCTACGAGCAGTACTTC
j_call: TRBJ2-7
v_call: TRBV18
clone_size: few
d_call: TRBD1

cdr3_aa: CASRISGTYNEQFF
cdr3_nt: TGTGCCAGCAGGATAAGCGGGACGTACAATGAGCAGTTCTTC
j_call: TRBJ2-1
v_call: TRBV6-1
clone_size: NA
d_call: TRBD2

cdr3_aa: CASSGGQENYNEQFF
cdr3_nt: TGTGCCAGCAGCGGAGGACAGGAAAACTACAATGAGCAGTTCTTC
j_call: TRBJ2-1
v_call: TRBV5-6
clone_size: NA
d_call: TRBD1

cdr3_aa: CASSQGTSGRKEQYF
cdr3_nt: TGTGCCAGCAGCCAAGGGACTAGCGGGAGGAAGGAGCAGTACTTC
j_call: TRBJ2-7
v_call: TRBV5-6
clone_size: NA
d_call: TRBD2

cdr3_aa: CASSLGSFSTDTQYF
cdr3_nt: TGTGCCAGCAGTTTAGGAAGCTTTAGCACAGATACGCAGTATTTT
j_call: TRBJ2-3
v_call: TRBV28
clone_size: NA
d_call: NA

cdr3_aa: CASSNKGTGGRGGRRRANTGELFF
cdr3_nt: TGTGCCAGCAGCAACAAAGGGACAGGGGGCAGGGGCGGGAGACGGCGAGCGAACACCGGGGAGCTGTTTTTT
j_call: TRBJ2-2
v_call: TRBV21-1
clone_size: few
d_call: NA

cdr3_aa: CASSYYRYQETQYF
cdr3_nt: TGTGCCAGCAGTTACTACAGGTACCAAGAGACCCAGTACTTC
j_call: TRBJ2-5
v_call: TRBV6-6
clone_size: once
d_call: NA

cdr3_aa: CASSLGGGARDNEQFF
cdr3_nt: TGTGCCAGCAGCTTGGGCGGCGGGGCCCGGGACAATGAGCAGTTCTTC
j_call: TRBJ2-1
v_call: TRBV5-4
clone_size: NA
d_call: NA

cdr3_aa: CASSPVTSGNEGGQYF
cdr3_nt: TGTGCCAGCAGCCCCGTGACTAGCGGTAATGAAGGGGGGCAGTATTTT
j_call: TRBJ2-3
v_call: TRBV14
clone_size: once
d_call: TRBD2

cdr3_aa: CASSQDLKGRTDTQYF
cdr3_nt: TGCGCCAGCAGCCAAGATCTTAAGGGGAGAACAGATACGCAGTATTTT
j_call: TRBJ2-3
v_call: TRBV4-3
clone_size: NA
d_call: NA

cdr3_aa: CASSYTGLSTEAFF
cdr3_nt: TGTGCCAGCAGTTACACAGGGCTGAGCACTGAAGCTTTCTTT
j_call: TRBJ1-1
v_call: TRBV6-6
clone_size: NA
d_call: NA

cdr3_aa: CASSILTGGLTDTQYF
cdr3_nt: TGTGCCAGTAGTATCCTGACAGGGGGGCTCACAGATACGCAGTATTTT
j_call: TRBJ2-3
v_call: TRBV19
clone_size: NA
d_call: TRBD1

cdr3_aa: CASRGQGNEKLFF
cdr3_nt: TGTGCCAGCAGAGGACAGGGAAATGAAAAACTGTTTTTT
j_call: TRBJ1-4
v_call: TRBV5-8
clone_size: NA
d_call: TRBD1

cdr3_aa: CASSLGAGRDIQYF
cdr3_nt: TGTGCCAGCAGCTTAGGGGCGGGTCGGGACATTCAGTACTTC
j_call: TRBJ2-4
v_call: TRBV7-9
clone_size: NA
d_call: NA

cdr3_aa: CASRGQGLNQPQHF
cdr3_nt: TGTGCCAGTAGAGGACAGGGGCTCAATCAGCCCCAGCATTTT
j_call: TRBJ1-5
v_call: TRBV19
clone_size: NA
d_call: TRBD1

cdr3_aa: CASSLPGQGSYEQYF
cdr3_nt: TGTGCCAGCAGCTTACCGGGACAGGGTAGTTACGAGCAGTACTTC
j_call: TRBJ2-7
v_call: TRBV7-8
clone_size: NA
d_call: TRBD1

cdr3_aa: CASSYDRDETQYF
cdr3_nt: TGTGCCAGCAGTTATGACAGGGATGAGACCCAGTACTTC
j_call: TRBJ2-5
v_call: TRBV5-4
clone_size: once
d_call: TRBD1

cdr3_aa: CASSSTGRDNEQFF
cdr3_nt: TGTGCCAGCAGCTCCACCGGGAGGGACAATGAGCAGTTCTTC
j_call: TRBJ2-1
v_call: TRBV5-6
clone_size: NA
d_call: TRBD2

cdr3_aa: CASSLSSDPEAFF
cdr3_nt: TGTGCCAGCAGCTTATCGTCGGACCCTGAAGCTTTCTTT
j_call: TRBJ1-1
v_call: TRBV7-9
clone_size: NA
d_call: NA

cdr3_aa: CASSLSAGANVLTF
cdr3_nt: TGTGCCAGCAGTTTATCTGCTGGGGCCAACGTCCTGACTTTC
j_call: TRBJ2-6
v_call: TRBV27
clone_size: NA
d_call: NA

cdr3_aa: CASSRREGYTGELFF
cdr3_nt: TGTGCCAGCAGCAGGCGGGAGGGCTACACCGGGGAGCTGTTTTTT
j_call: TRBJ2-2
v_call: TRBV6-6
clone_size: NA
d_call: TRBD2

cdr3_aa: CASRSLSGSGYEQYF
cdr3_nt: TGTGCCAGCAGGTCACTTAGCGGGAGTGGCTACGAGCAGTACTTC
j_call: TRBJ2-7
v_call: TRBV5-8
clone_size: few
d_call: TRBD2

cdr3_aa: CASTRSGGKETQYF
cdr3_nt: TGTGCCAGCACCCGTTCAGGCGGAAAAGAGACCCAGTACTTC
j_call: TRBJ2-5
v_call: TRBV7-9
clone_size: NA
d_call: NA

cdr3_aa: CASSDPRGLERDEQFF
cdr3_nt: TGTGCCAGCAGTGACCCCCGAGGACTAGAGCGGGATGAGCAGTTCTTC
j_call: TRBJ2-1
v_call: TRBV6-4
clone_size: NA
d_call: TRBD2

cdr3_aa: CASSFASYEQYF
cdr3_nt: TGTGCCAGCAGCTTTGCCTCGTACGAGCAGTACTTC
j_call: TRBJ2-7
v_call: TRBV12-1
clone_size: NA
d_call: NA

cdr3_aa: CASSQVYSGSNEQFF
cdr3_nt: TGTGCCAGCAGCCAAGTATATAGCGGGAGTAATGAGCAGTTCTTC
j_call: TRBJ2-1
v_call: TRBV4-2
clone_size: once
d_call: TRBD2

cdr3_aa: CATSRRSQETQYF
cdr3_nt: TGTGCCACCAGCCGCAGGAGCCAAGAGACCCAGTACTTC
j_call: TRBJ2-5
v_call: TRBV15
clone_size: once
d_call: NA